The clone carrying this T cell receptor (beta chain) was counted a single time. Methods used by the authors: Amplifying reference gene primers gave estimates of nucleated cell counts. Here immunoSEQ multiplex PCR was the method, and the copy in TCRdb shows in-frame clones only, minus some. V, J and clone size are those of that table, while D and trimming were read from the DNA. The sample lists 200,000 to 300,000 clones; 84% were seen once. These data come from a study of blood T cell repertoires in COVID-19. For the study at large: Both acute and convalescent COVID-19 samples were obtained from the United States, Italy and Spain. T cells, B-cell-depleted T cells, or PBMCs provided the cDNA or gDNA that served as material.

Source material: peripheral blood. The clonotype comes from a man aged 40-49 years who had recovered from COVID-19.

The CDR3 DNA sequence: TGTGCCAGCAGCGTAGACGGACTCTCTGGAAACACCATATATTTT. Its translation: CASSVDGLSGNTIYF. This chain links TRBV9 with TRBJ1-3, with unresolved D. This CDR3 comprises 15 residues. V was shortened by 0 bases and J by 0 bases, with 7 bases between the two germline ends. Germline CDR1 is SGDLS and CDR2 is YYNGEE.